This TCR beta chain was sequenced during a study of T cell changes during pregnancy in multiple sclerosis. Assay used: immunoSEQ multiplex PCR; TCRdb lists only in-frame clones, some missing. The table lists around 49,000 clones, roughly 94% of them singletons. Deletions cut 4 bases from V and 0 bases from J, with 11 bases between. Germline V CDR1 and CDR2: SGHRS, YFSETQ. This CDR3 region has 14 residues. The J gene is TRBJ2-7, the V gene TRBV5-1; D may be TRBD1 (5 bases). Sequenced here: CD8+ T cells from peripheral blood mononuclear cells, sampled in the first trimester of pregnancy. The clonotype was recovered from a female donor with multiple sclerosis, enrolled in a pregnancy study. The CDR3 coding sequence is TGCGCCAGCAGCCCCGGTCAGGGCTCCTACGAGCAGTACTTC. It specifies CASSPGQGSYEQYF.